The clone carrying this T cell receptor (beta chain) has just a few counts. The antigen is unknown. The data are from a study of shared clonotypes between healthy human individuals. Whole-study results and caveats: The study's rarefaction showed incomplete sorted-subset sequencing despite large depth.

V gave up 7 bases and J gave up 4 bases, with 10 bases separating them. CDR1 MDHEN and CDR2 SYDVKM come from the germline V gene. This CDR3 region has 12 residues. Splitting the CD4+ cells yielded a CD45RA+ naive subset and a CD45RA-negative memory subset. Generated by immunoSEQ multiplex PCR, the TCRdb table keeps only in-frame clones and is missing some. The table has about 2.4 million clones, 80% to 95% seen once. Sequencing was performed on naive CD4+ T cells from PBMCs. Stated subset: CD45RA+ positively selected. The TCR sequence derives from a man between 18 and 35 years old in good health. Some clones in this sample may be carry-over from other donors' samples. The rearrangement uses TRBV28 and TRBJ1-1, with D unclear. CDR3 coding DNA: TGTGCCAGCAAAATCGGTACCACTGAAGCTTTCTTT. Translation gives CASKIGTTEAFF. Full variable domain (remainder filled in from reference TRBV28 and TRBJ1-1): DVKVTQSSRYLVKRTGEKVFLECVQDMDHENMFWYRQDPGLGLRLIYFSYDVKMKEKGDIPEGYSVSREKKERFSLILESASTNQTSMYLCASKIGTTEAFFGQGTRLTVV.